This paragraph covers one TCR beta chain sequence. The CDR3 runs 18 residues. V gave up 3 bases and J gave up 3 bases; unmatched junction bases: 13. Germline CDR1 is MNHEY and CDR2 is SVGEGT. Original data processing: Nucleated cell number was recorded as an estimate derived from reference gene primer amplification. Assay used: immunoSEQ multiplex PCR; TCRdb lists only in-frame clones, some missing. That table is the source of V, J and clone size, and D and trimming were worked out from the DNA. The table records 110,000 or so clones, approximately 87% of them present only once. The data originate from a study of blood T cell repertoires in COVID-19. Study-wide context: The samples span acute and convalescent COVID-19 from the United States, Italy and Spain. From T cells, B-cell-depleted T cells, or PBMCs came the material, which was cDNA or gDNA.

The sequenced material came from peripheral blood. This sequence was found in a woman in her fifties or sixties with acute or convalescent COVID-19. The rearrangement joins TRBV6-2 or TRBV6-3 to TRBJ2-2, with 7 bases identical to TRBD2. The CDR3 here is CASSYIPRGSRDTGELFF. The CDR3 DNA reads as TGTGCCAGCAGTTATATCCCGCGGGGGAGCAGGGACACCGGGGAGCTGTTTTTT.